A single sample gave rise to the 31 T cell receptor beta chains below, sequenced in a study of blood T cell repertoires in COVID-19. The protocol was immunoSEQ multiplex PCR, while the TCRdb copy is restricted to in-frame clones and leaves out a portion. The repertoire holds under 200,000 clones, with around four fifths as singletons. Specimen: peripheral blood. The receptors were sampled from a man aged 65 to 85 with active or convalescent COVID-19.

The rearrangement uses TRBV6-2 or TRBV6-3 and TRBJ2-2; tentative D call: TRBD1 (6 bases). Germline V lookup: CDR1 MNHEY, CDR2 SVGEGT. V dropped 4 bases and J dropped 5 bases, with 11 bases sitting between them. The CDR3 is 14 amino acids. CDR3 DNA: TGTGCCAGCAGTTGGACAGCCACAACCGGGGAGCTGTTTTTT. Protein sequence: CASSWTATTGELFF.

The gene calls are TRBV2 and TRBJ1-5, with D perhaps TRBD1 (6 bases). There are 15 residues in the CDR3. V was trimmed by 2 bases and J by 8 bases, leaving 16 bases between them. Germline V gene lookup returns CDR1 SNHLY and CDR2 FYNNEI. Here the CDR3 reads CASSEYLGAVKPQHF. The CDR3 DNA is TGTGCCAGCAGTGAATACCTGGGGGCGGTTAAGCCCCAGCATTTT.

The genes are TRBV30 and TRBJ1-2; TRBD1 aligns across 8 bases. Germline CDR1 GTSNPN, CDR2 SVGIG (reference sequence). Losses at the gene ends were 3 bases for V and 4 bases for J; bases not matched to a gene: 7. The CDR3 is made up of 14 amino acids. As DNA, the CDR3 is TGTGCCTGGAGCGTGACAGGGGTGGCCTATGGCTACACCTTC. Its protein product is CAWSVTGVAYGYTF. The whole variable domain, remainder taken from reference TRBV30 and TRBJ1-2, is SQTIHQWPATLVQPVGSPLSLECTVEGTSNPNLYWYRQAAGRGLQLLFYSVGIGQISSEVPQNLSASRPQDRQFILSSKKLLLSDSGFYLCAWSVTGVAYGYTFGSGTRLTVV.

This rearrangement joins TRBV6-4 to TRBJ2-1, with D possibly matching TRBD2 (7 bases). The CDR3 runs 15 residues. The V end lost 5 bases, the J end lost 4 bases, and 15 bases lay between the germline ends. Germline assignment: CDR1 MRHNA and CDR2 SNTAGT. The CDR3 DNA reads TGTGCCAGCAGTCGTGCGGGGGCGAAGTACAATGAGCAGTTCTTC. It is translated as CASSRAGAKYNEQFF.

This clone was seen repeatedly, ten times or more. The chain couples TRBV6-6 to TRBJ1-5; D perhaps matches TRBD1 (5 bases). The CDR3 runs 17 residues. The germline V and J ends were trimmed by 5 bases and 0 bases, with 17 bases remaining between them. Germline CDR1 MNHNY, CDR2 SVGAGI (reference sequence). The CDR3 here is CASSPMATVNSNQPQHF. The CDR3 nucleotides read TGTGCCAGCAGTCCTATGGCGACAGTAAATAGCAATCAGCCCCAGCATTTT.

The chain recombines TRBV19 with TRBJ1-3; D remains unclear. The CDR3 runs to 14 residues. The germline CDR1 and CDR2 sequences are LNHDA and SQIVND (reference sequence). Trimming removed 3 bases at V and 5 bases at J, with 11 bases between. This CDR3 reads CASSMSSGRNTIYF. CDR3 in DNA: TGTGCCAGTAGTATGTCGTCAGGCAGAAACACCATATATTTT.

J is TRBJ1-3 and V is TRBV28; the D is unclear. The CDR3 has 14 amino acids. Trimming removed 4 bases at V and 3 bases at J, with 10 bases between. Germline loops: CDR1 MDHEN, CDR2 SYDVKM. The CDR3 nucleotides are TGTGCCAGCAGTTCCTCTCGACTTGGAAACACCATATATTTT. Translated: CASSSSRLGNTIYF.

The CDR3 region has the DNA TGTGCTAGTGGTTTGCCAAAACCGGGACAGGGGGCGCGCGGTGGCTACACCTTC. Translating gives CASGLPKPGQGARGGYTF. The gene calls are TRBV12-5 and TRBJ1-2; 12 positions match TRBD1. V lost 2 bases, J lost 7 bases, and 14 bases stayed unmatched. Germline lookup yields CDR1 LGHNT and CDR2 FRNRAP. This CDR3 is 18 amino acids long.

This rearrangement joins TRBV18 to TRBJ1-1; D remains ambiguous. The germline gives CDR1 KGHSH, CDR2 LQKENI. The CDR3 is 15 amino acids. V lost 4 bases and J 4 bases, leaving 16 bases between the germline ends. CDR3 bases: TGTGCCAGCTCACGACTCTCGGGGTACGGCACTGAAGCTTTCTTT. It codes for CASSRLSGYGTEAFF.

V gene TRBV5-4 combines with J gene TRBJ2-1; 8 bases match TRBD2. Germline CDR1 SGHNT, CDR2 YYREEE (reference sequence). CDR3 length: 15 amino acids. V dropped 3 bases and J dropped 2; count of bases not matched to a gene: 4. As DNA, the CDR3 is TGTGCCAGCAGCTCCACTAGCGGTACCTACAATGAGCAGTTCTTC. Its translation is CASSSTSGTYNEQFF.

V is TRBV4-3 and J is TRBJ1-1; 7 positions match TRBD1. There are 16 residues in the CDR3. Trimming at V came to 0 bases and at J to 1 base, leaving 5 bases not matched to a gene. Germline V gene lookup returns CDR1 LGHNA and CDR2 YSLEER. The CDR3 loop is CASSQDGAGGNTEAFF. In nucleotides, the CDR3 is TGCGCCAGCAGCCAAGATGGTGCAGGGGGGAACACTGAAGCTTTCTTT.

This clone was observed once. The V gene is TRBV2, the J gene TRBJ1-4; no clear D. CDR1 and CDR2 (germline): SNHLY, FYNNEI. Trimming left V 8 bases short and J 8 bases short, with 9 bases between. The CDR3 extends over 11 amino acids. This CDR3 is CASSTEEKLFF. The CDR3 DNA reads TGTGCCAGCTCAACGGAGGAAAAACTGTTTTTT.

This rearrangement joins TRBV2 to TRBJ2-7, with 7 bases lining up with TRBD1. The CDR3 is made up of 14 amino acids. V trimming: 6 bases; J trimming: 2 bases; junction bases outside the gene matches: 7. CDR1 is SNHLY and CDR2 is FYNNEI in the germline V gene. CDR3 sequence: CASSMTGPTYEQYF. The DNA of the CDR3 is TGTGCCAGCAGCATGACAGGGCCAACCTACGAGCAGTACTTC.

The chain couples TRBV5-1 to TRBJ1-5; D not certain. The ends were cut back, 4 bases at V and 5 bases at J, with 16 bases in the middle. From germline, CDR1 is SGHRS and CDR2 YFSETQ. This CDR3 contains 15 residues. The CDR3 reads CASSMESGRDQPQHF. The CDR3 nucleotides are TGCGCCAGCAGCATGGAGAGTGGGAGGGATCAGCCCCAGCATTTT.

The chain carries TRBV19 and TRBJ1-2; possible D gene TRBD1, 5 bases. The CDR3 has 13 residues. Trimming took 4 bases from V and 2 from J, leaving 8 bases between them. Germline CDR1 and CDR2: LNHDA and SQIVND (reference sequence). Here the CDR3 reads CASSNDRNYGYTF. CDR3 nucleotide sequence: TGTGCCAGTAGTAACGACAGAAACTATGGCTACACCTTC.

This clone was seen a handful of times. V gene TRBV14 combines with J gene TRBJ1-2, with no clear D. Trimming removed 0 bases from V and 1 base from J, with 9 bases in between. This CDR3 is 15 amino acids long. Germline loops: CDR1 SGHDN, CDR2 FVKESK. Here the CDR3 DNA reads TGTGCCAGCAGCCAAGAGTTGGGCAGTAACTATGGCTACACCTTC. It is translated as CASSQELGSNYGYTF.

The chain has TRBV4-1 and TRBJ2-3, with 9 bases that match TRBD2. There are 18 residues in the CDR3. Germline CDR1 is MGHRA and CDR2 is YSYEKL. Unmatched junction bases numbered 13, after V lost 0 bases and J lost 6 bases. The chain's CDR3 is CASSQDRVGSGSRDTQYF. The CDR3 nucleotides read TGCGCCAGCAGCCAAGATCGGGTGGGTAGCGGGAGTAGGGATACGCAGTATTTT.

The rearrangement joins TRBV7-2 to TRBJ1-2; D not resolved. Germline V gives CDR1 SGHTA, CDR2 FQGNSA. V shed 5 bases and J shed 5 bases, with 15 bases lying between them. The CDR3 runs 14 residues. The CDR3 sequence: CASSRQYGGYGYTF. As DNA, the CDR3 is TGTGCCAGCAGCAGGCAATATGGCGGTTATGGCTACACCTTC.

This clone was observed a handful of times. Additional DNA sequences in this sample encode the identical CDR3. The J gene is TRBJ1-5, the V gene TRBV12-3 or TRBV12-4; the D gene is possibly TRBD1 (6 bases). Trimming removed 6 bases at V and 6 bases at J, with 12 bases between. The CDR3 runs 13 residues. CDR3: CASSPGEGQPQHF. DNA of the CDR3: TGTGCCAGCAGCCCAGGGGAAGGTCAGCCCCAGCATTTT.

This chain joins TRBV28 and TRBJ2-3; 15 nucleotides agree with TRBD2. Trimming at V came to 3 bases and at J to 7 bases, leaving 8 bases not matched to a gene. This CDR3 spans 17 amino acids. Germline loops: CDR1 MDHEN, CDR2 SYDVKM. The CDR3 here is CASSFRTSGGASHTQYF. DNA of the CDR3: TGTGCCAGCAGTTTCCGGACTAGCGGGGGGGCATCGCATACGCAGTATTTT.

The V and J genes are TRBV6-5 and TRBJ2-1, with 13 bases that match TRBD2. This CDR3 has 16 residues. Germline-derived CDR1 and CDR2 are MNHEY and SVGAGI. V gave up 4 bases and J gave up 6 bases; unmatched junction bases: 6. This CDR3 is CASSSLRTSGSNEQFF. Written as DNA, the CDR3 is TGTGCCAGCAGTTCCCTTCGGACTAGCGGGAGCAATGAGCAGTTCTTC.

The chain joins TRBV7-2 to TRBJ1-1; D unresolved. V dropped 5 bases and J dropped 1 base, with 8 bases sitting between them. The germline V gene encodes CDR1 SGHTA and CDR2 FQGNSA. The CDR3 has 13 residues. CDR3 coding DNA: TGTGCCAGCAGCCTAGACAAGAACACTGAAGCTTTCTTT. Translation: CASSLDKNTEAFF.

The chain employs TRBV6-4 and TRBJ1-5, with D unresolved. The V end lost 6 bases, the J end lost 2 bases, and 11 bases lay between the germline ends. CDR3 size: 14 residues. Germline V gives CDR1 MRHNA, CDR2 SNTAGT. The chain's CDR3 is CASRQLIGNQPQHF. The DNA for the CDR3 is TGTGCCAGCAGACAGTTGATTGGCAATCAGCCCCAGCATTTT.

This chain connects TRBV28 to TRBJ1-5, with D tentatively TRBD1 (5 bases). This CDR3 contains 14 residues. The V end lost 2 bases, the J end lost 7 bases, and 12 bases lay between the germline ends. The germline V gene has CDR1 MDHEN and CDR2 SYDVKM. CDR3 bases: TGTGCCAGCAGTTTAGTGATGGGACTCCAGCCCCAGCATTTT. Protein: CASSLVMGLQPQHF.

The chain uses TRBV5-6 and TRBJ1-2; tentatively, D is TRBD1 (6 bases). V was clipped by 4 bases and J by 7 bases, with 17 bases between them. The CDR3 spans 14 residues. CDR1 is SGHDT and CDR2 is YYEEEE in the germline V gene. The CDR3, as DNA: TGTGCCAGCAGCCCCGAAGGGGGTTACGGTGGCTACACCTTC. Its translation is CASSPEGGYGGYTF.

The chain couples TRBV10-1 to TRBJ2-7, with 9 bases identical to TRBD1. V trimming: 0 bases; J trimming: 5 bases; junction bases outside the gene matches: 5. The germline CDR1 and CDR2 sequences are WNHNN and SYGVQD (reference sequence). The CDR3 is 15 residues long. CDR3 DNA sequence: TGCGCCAGCAGTGAGTCGAGGACAGGGGTCCACGAGCAGTACTTC. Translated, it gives CASSESRTGVHEQYF.

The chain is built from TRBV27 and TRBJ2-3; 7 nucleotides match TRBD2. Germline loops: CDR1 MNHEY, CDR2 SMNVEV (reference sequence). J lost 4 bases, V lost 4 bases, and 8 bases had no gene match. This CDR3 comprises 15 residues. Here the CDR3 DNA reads TGTGCCAGCAGTTCCCCCGCGGGAGTATCAGATACGCAGTATTTT. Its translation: CASSSPAGVSDTQYF.

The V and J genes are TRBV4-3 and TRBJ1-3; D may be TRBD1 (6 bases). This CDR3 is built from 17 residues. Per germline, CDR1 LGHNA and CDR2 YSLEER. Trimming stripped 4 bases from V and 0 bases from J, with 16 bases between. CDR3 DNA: TGCGCCAGCAGCCCAAAGACGACAGGTGTCTCTGGAAACACCATATATTTT. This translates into CASSPKTTGVSGNTIYF.

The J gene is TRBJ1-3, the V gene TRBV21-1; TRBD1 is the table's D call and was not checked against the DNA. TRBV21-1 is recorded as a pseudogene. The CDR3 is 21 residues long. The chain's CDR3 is CASSNIGTGGPGSSSGNTIYF. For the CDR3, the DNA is TGTGCCAGCAGCAATATCGGGACAGGGGGCCCCGGATCTAGCTCTGGAAACACCATATATTTT.

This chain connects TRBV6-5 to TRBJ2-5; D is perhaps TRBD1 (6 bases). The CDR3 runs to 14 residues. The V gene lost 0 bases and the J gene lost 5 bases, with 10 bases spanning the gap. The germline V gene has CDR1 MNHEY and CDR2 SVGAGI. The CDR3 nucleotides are TGTGCCAGCAGTTACTCGAGGGGGTGGGAGACCCAGTACTTC. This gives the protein CASSYSRGWETQYF.

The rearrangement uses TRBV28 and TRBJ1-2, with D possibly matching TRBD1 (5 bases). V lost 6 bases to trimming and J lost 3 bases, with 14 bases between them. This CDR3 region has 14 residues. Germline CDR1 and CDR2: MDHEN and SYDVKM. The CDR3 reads CASSPGGGYYGYTF. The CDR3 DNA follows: TGTGCCAGCAGCCCCGGGGGGGGGTACTATGGCTACACCTTC.